Below are 30 T cell receptor beta chains sequenced from a single sample in a study of T-cell memory formation after mild COVID-19. TCRdb reanalysed the 5' RACE reads using MiXCR and keeps one entry per CDR3 protein. Of fewer than 650,000 distinct CDR3 sequences listed, roughly 17% are singletons. The material sequenced was PBMCs or a T cell subset sorted from them (not recorded which). Source of these receptors: an adult woman who had mild COVID-19 (a few samples of this study predate the infection). Cell type and time point are not known.

This clonotype was detected ten times or more. This sequence joins TRBV9 and TRBJ2-1; 10 nucleotides agree with TRBD2. Trimming at V came to 2 bases and at J to 0 bases, leaving 5 bases not matched to a gene. Germline CDR1 reads SGDLS; CDR2 reads YYNGEE. The CDR3 spans 17 residues. The DNA of the CDR3 is TGTGCCAGCAGCGTGTTTAGCGGGGGGAGCTCCTACAATGAGCAGTTCTTC. Amino acid sequence: CASSVFSGGSSYNEQFF.

This clonotype has only a few counts. The rearrangement joins TRBV24-1 to TRBJ2-5; no definite D call. V lost 5 bases to trimming and J lost 1 base, with 10 bases between them. Germline V lookup: CDR1 KGHDR, CDR2 SFDVKD. This CDR3 has 14 amino acids. The CDR3 DNA sequence: TGTGCCACCAGTGCAATGGGATCCCAAGAGACCCAGTACTTC. Protein product: CATSAMGSQETQYF.

This clonotype turned up a few times. This chain connects TRBV29-1 to TRBJ2-1; no firm D call. Trimming removed 7 bases from V and 4 bases from J, with 14 bases in between. Looked up from germline, CDR1 is SQVTM and CDR2 is ANQGSEA. This CDR3 has 13 amino acids. CDR3: CSAPLPPYNEQFF. The CDR3 DNA is TGCAGCGCCCCGTTGCCCCCGTACAATGAGCAGTTCTTC.

V is TRBV7-9 and J is TRBJ2-1, with D possibly being TRBD1 or TRBD2 (6 bases each). Germline V CDR1 and CDR2: SEHNR, FQNEAQ (reference sequence). The length of the CDR3 is 16 residues. Deletions cut 2 bases from V and 0 bases from J, with 11 bases between. This CDR3 reads CASSLHGGGSYNEQFF. The CDR3 DNA follows: TGTGCCAGCAGCTTACACGGGGGCGGCTCCTACAATGAGCAGTTCTTC.

Ten or more counts support this clonotype. The genes are TRBV9 and TRBJ1-2; 8 nucleotides match TRBD1. This CDR3 has 15 residues. Trimming cost V 0 bases and J 7 bases; bases outside gene matches: 8. CDR1 and CDR2 (germline): SGDLS, YYNGEE. CDR3 region: CASSVVQAGGGGYTF. CDR3 DNA: TGTGCCAGCAGCGTAGTACAAGCAGGGGGCGGTGGCTACACCTTC.

The rearrangement uses TRBV9 and TRBJ1-1, with D hard to call. The CDR3 consists of 13 residues. Germline V CDR1 and CDR2: SGDLS, YYNGEE. The V gene lost 3 bases and the J gene lost 3 bases, with 9 bases spanning the gap. The chain's CDR3 is CASSDTSYTEAFF. The CDR3 DNA reads TGTGCCAGCAGCGATACCAGCTACACTGAAGCTTTCTTT.

This rearrangement joins TRBV15 to TRBJ2-3, with 9 bases matching TRBD2. This CDR3 has 15 residues. V lost 0 bases and J lost 6; bases outside the gene matches: 4. The germline gives CDR1 LNHNV, CDR2 YYDKDF (reference sequence). Written as DNA, the CDR3 is TGTGCCACCAGCAGAGAGGGGCTAGCGGGGGATACGCAGTATTTT. Its translation: CATSREGLAGDTQYF.

The J gene is TRBJ2-2, the V gene TRBV11-3; the D is unclear. Per the germline V gene, CDR1 is SGHNT and CDR2 is YENEEA. This CDR3 has 17 residues. Trimming removed 0 bases at V and 6 bases at J, with 17 bases between. CDR3 sequence reads: CASSLDMSTLVPGELFF. The CDR3 region has the DNA TGTGCCAGCAGCTTAGATATGTCGACTCTCGTCCCCGGGGAGCTGTTTTTT.

The chain links TRBV12-3 or TRBV12-4 to TRBJ1-2; no reliable D call. CDR3 length: 15 amino acids. The germline V and J ends were trimmed by 3 bases and 0 bases, with 11 bases remaining between them. CDR3 amino acids: CASSFRARANYGYTF. The CDR3 coding sequence is TGTGCCAGCAGTTTTCGGGCACGCGCTAACTATGGCTACACCTTC.

This clonotype was seen more than once but under ten times. The chain joins TRBV10-3 to TRBJ1-1; D uncertain. Trimming shortened V by 6 bases and J by 13 bases, and 21 bases separated the two germline ends. The CDR3 is 13 residues long. Germline loops: CDR1 ENHRY, CDR2 SYGVKD. CDR3 bases: TGTGCCATCAGGGATGAACCCTTGGTGGGAGATTTCTTT. It is translated as CAIRDEPLVGDFF.

There are many counts of this clonotype. This chain connects TRBV12-3 or TRBV12-4 to TRBJ1-2; D is unclear. This CDR3 has 12 residues. The V end lost 5 bases, the J end lost 5 bases, and 9 bases lay between the germline ends. DNA for the CDR3: TGTGCCAGCAGTCCGCGACTGTATGGCTACACCTTC. This codes for CASSPRLYGYTF.

This clonotype appeared a few times. The rearrangement links TRBV19 to TRBJ2-7, with TRBD2 identical over 13 bases. The V gene end was trimmed by 1 base and the J gene end by 6 bases; junction bases not matched to a gene: 15. The CDR3 length is 19 residues. CDR1 and CDR2 from the germline V gene are LNHDA and SQIVND (reference sequence). CDR3 residues: CASSIAPGLAGPVGSEQYF. The DNA for the CDR3 is TGTGCCAGTAGTATAGCCCCGGGACTAGCGGGACCTGTAGGGTCCGAGCAGTACTTC.

This clonotype was detected only a few times. The V and J genes are TRBV27 and TRBJ2-1; D possibly corresponds to TRBD1 (5 bases). The CDR3 extends over 15 amino acids. The V end was cut by 10 bases, the J end by 8 bases, with 24 bases between. CDR1 and CDR2 (germline): MNHEY, SMNVEV (reference sequence). DNA of the CDR3: TGTGCCACCCAGATCTGGTCCCAGGGCTCGTATGAGCAGTTCTTC. It translates to CATQIWSQGSYEQFF.

This clonotype was observed at least ten times. The rearrangement joins TRBV12-3 or TRBV12-4 to TRBJ2-1; 16 bases are a match to TRBD2. V trimming: 5 bases; J trimming: 9 bases; junction bases outside the gene matches: 7. The length of the CDR3 is 16 residues. For the CDR3, the DNA is TGTGCCAGCAGTCCGGCGGGACTAGCGGGAGGGGCTGAGCAGTTCTTC. Protein sequence: CASSPAGLAGGAEQFF.

There are many counts of this clonotype. The J gene is TRBJ1-1, the V gene TRBV5-1, with 8 bases that match TRBD1. Germline CDR1 SGHRS, CDR2 YFSETQ. With 5 bases clipped from V and 4 bases from J, the junction kept 10 bases outside the gene matches. This CDR3 region has 15 residues. This CDR3 is CASRSGRGLGTEAFF. The CDR3, as DNA: TGCGCCAGCAGGAGTGGCAGGGGGCTGGGCACTGAAGCTTTCTTT.

This clonotype has only a few counts. The J gene is TRBJ1-1, the V gene TRBV2; D might be TRBD1 (5 bases). The CDR3 has 15 amino acids. From germline, CDR1 is SNHLY and CDR2 FYNNEI. Trimming left V 1 base short and J 4 bases short, with 13 bases between. The CDR3 region has the DNA TGTGCCAGCAGTGAAGGAGAGGATGGGGGCACTGAAGCTTTCTTT. The encoded protein is CASSEGEDGGTEAFF.

The chain uses TRBV5-6 and TRBJ2-3; no clear D. Germline CDR1 and CDR2: SGHDT and YYEEEE. V was cut by 0 bases and J by 5 bases, with 19 bases left in between. CDR3 length: 17 residues. CDR3 sequence reads: CASSLEEGIGHIDTQYF. CDR3 DNA sequence: TGTGCCAGCAGCTTGGAAGAAGGGATCGGTCATATAGATACGCAGTATTTT.

This clonotype was found a few times. The chain carries TRBV6-1 and TRBJ2-3; D uncertain. V shed 3 bases and J shed 0 bases, with 10 bases lying between them. In germline, CDR1 is MNHNS, CDR2 SASEGT. This CDR3 spans 15 amino acids. CDR3 sequence reads: CASSEIPFSTDTQYF. The CDR3 region has the DNA TGTGCCAGCAGTGAGATCCCGTTTAGCACAGATACGCAGTATTTT.

The chain has TRBV12-3 or TRBV12-4 and TRBJ2-2, with TRBD2 matching over 7 bases. The CDR3 is made up of 15 amino acids. J lost 4 bases, V lost 5 bases, and 7 bases had no gene match. The CDR3 DNA reads TGTGCCAGCAGTCGCGGGGTAGCGGGCACCGGGGAGCTGTTTTTT. The encoded protein is CASSRGVAGTGELFF.

The V call is TRBV29-1, the J call TRBJ1-4; D is possibly TRBD1 (5 bases). CDR3 length: 13 residues. Looked up from germline, CDR1 is SQVTM and CDR2 is ANQGSEA. Trimming shortened V by 3 bases and J by 4 bases, and 9 bases separated the two germline ends. For the CDR3, the DNA is TGCAGCGTTGACGGGGGGAGTAATGAAAAACTGTTTTTT. Its translation: CSVDGGSNEKLFF.

The chain carries TRBV5-6 and TRBJ2-2; 8 bases line up with TRBD2. Looked up from germline, CDR1 is SGHDT and CDR2 is YYEEEE. J lost 6 bases, V lost 0 bases, and 7 bases had no gene match. The CDR3 loop spans 16 amino acids. CDR3 sequence: CASSLVSGSVAGELFF. CDR3 coding DNA: TGTGCCAGCAGCTTGGTCAGCGGGAGTGTTGCCGGGGAGCTGTTTTTT.

The genes are TRBV7-9 and TRBJ1-1, with D perhaps matching TRBD1 (6 bases). This CDR3 contains 16 residues. The germline gives CDR1 SEHNR, CDR2 FQNEAQ (reference sequence). Trimming removed 4 bases from V and 1 base from J, with 16 bases in between. CDR3 region: CASSSGGDRTNTEAFF. In DNA, the CDR3 is TGTGCCAGCAGCTCTGGGGGAGACAGGACGAACACTGAAGCTTTCTTT.

This chain links TRBV20-1 with TRBJ1-2; the match to TRBD1 covers 8 bases. There are 10 residues in the CDR3. CDR1 DFQATT and CDR2 SNEGSKA come from the germline V gene (reference sequence). The CDR3 nucleotides read TGCAGCACAGGGGGCTATGGCTACACCTTC. As protein: CSTGGYGYTF.

The chain has TRBV19 and TRBJ2-7; TRBD2 matches 9 bases. Germline V gene sequence: CDR1 LNHDA, CDR2 SQIVND (reference sequence). The trim removed 4 bases at V and 5 bases at J, leaving 3 bases unmatched. This CDR3 contains 13 residues. CDR3 sequence reads: CASSTRTSDEQYF. The CDR3 nucleotides read TGTGCCAGTAGTACCCGGACTAGCGACGAGCAGTACTTC.

This clonotype was picked up a small number of times. The rearrangement uses TRBV24-1 and TRBJ1-2; TRBD1 matches 8 bases. This CDR3 has 14 amino acids. The junction had 1 base not matched to a gene; V was cut back by 2 bases and J by 3 bases. CDR1 is KGHDR, CDR2 SFDVKD, per germline. The CDR3 here is CATSDSDRDYGYTF. CDR3 nucleotides: TGTGCCACCAGTGATTCGGACAGGGACTATGGCTACACCTTC.

The sample holds a few counts of this clonotype. The gene calls are TRBV9 and TRBJ2-7, with D possibly being TRBD1 or TRBD2 (5 bases each). The CDR3 extends over 15 amino acids. The V gene lost 0 bases and the J gene lost 2 bases, with 12 bases spanning the gap. Per germline, CDR1 SGDLS and CDR2 YYNGEE. In DNA form, the CDR3 reads TGTGCCAGCAGCGTAGGAGGGGAAGGGCCCTACGAGCAGTACTTC. Its translation is CASSVGGEGPYEQYF. The full variable domain, in which reference TRBV9 and TRBJ2-7 provide the parts outside the CDR3, is DSGVTQTPKHLITATGQRVTLRCSPRSGDLSVYWYQQSLDQGLQFLIQYYNGEERAKGNILERFSAQQFPDLHSELNLSSLELGDSALYFCASSVGGEGPYEQYFGPGTRLTVT.

The rearrangement joins TRBV11-2 to TRBJ2-2; TRBD2 is a possible D gene (6 bases). The ends were cut back, 3 bases at V and 1 base at J, with 18 bases in the middle. In germline, CDR1 is SGHAT, CDR2 FQNNGV. The CDR3 covers 18 residues. The CDR3 sequence is CASSFGAFRRENTGELFF. The CDR3 DNA reads TGTGCCAGCAGCTTTGGGGCCTTTCGGAGGGAGAACACCGGGGAGCTGTTTTTT.

This clonotype has more than one count but fewer than ten. The genes are TRBV28 and TRBJ1-2; 7 bases fit TRBD1. In germline, CDR1 is MDHEN, CDR2 SYDVKM. CDR3 size: 12 residues. V was pared by 7 bases and J by 4 bases, with 3 bases of the junction left unmatched. Here the CDR3 DNA reads TGTGCCAGCAATACAGGGGTCTATGGCTACACCTTC. It codes for CASNTGVYGYTF.

Here the CDR3 reads CASSEFEQFF. For the CDR3, the DNA is TGTGCCAGCAGTGAATTTGAGCAGTTCTTC. The rearrangement uses TRBV2 and TRBJ2-1; D gene unclear. Trimming cost V 2 bases and J 9 bases, with 2 bases left between them. This CDR3 has 10 amino acids. Germline CDR1 reads SNHLY; CDR2 reads FYNNEI. Supplemented by reference TRBV2 and TRBJ2-1, the full variable domain reads EPEVTQTPSHQVTQMGQEVILRCVPISNHLYFYWYRQILGQKVEFLVSFYNNEISEKSEIFDDQFSVERPDGSNFTLKIRSTKLEDSAMYFCASSEFEQFFGPGTRLTVL.

A few counts support this clonotype. The chain links TRBV11-3 to TRBJ2-7, with D possibly being TRBD2 (5 bases). CDR1 is SGHNT, CDR2 YENEEA, per germline. Deletions cut 5 bases from V and 2 bases from J, with 19 bases between. The CDR3 runs to 16 residues. CDR3 in amino acids: CASSPGGGGATYEQYF. CDR3 coding DNA: TGTGCCAGCAGCCCTGGCGGTGGAGGAGCTACCTACGAGCAGTACTTC. Supplemented by reference TRBV11-3 and TRBJ2-7, the full variable domain reads EAGVVQSPRYKIIEKKQPVAFWCNPISGHNTLYWYLQNLGQGPELLIRYENEEAVDDSQLPKDRFSAERLKGVDSTLKIQPAELGDSAVYLCASSPGGGGATYEQYFGPGTRLTVT.